These 31 T cell receptor beta chains were sequenced from one sample in a study of OX40 agonist ivuxolimab in advanced cancers. Clones were sequenced by immunoSEQ multiplex PCR, and TCRdb holds only the in-frame ones, with some missing. The repertoire holds over 75,000 clones, with about 94% as singletons. The material sequenced was CD4+ or CD8+ T cells sorted from blood, taken in a trial of the OX40 agonist ivuxolimab. These receptors were obtained from an adult with an advanced solid tumor such as melanoma, head and neck, liver or kidney cancer.

Here the CDR3 DNA reads TGCGCCAGCAGCTTGGGACAGCTCCCCTCCTACGAGCAGTACTTC. This codes for CASSLGQLPSYEQYF. The chain uses TRBV5-1 and TRBJ2-7, with D possibly being TRBD1 (5 bases). CDR1 is SGHRS and CDR2 is YFSETQ in the germline V gene. This CDR3 region has 15 residues. V was trimmed by 0 bases and J by 0 bases, leaving 10 bases between them.

This chain uses TRBV15 with TRBJ2-1, with 9 bases identical to TRBD2. V was clipped by 0 bases and J by 8 bases; unmatched bases: 8. CDR1 LNHNV and CDR2 YYDKDF come from the germline V gene (reference sequence). This CDR3 spans 16 amino acids. The CDR3, as DNA: TGTGCCACCAGCAGAGATCGGGTAGCGGGAGTGGATGAGCAGTTCTTC. Residues: CATSRDRVAGVDEQFF.

This clone was recorded once. V usage is TRBV6-4 and J usage is TRBJ2-3; D might be TRBD1 (5 bases). Trimming removed 8 bases from V and 0 bases from J, with 12 bases in between. Germline V gene data show CDR1 as MRHNA and CDR2 as SNTAGT. This CDR3 comprises 14 residues. CDR3 bases: TGTGCCAGCCGGGCAGGGTCTAGCACAGATACGCAGTATTTT. Protein: CASRAGSSTDTQYF.

This clone was seen only a few times. This chain uses TRBV11-3 with TRBJ1-3; D is unresolved. The length of the CDR3 is 16 residues. Trimming shortened V by 4 bases and J by 4 bases, and 17 bases separated the two germline ends. CDR1 SGHNT and CDR2 YENEEA come from the germline V gene. The CDR3 DNA reads TGTGCCAGCAGCTCCGTCGGAGGGATCACAGGAAACACCATATATTTT. It is translated as CASSSVGGITGNTIYF.

The chain carries TRBV5-1 and TRBJ2-2; 11 nucleotides match TRBD2. CDR3 size: 15 residues. CDR1 and CDR2 (germline): SGHRS, YFSETQ. V gave up 5 bases and J gave up 2 bases; unmatched junction bases: 2. Written as DNA, the CDR3 is TGCGCCAGCAGGGGACTAGCGGCCAACACCGGGGAGCTGTTTTTT. It translates to CASRGLAANTGELFF.

This chain connects TRBV28 to TRBJ2-3; D remains ambiguous. CDR1 is MDHEN and CDR2 is SYDVKM in the germline V gene. The CDR3 covers 16 residues. V lost 5 bases and J 1 base, leaving 16 bases between the germline ends. The CDR3 region is CASSPQSKPGTDTQYF. The CDR3 DNA is TGTGCCAGCAGTCCCCAATCCAAGCCAGGCACAGATACGCAGTATTTT.

The chain carries TRBV11-3 and TRBJ2-5; D may be TRBD2 (6 bases). With 0 bases removed from V and 0 bases from J, the gap between germline ends came to 14 bases. The CDR3 is 17 amino acids. Per the germline V gene, CDR1 is SGHNT and CDR2 is YENEEA. The DNA for the CDR3 is TGTGCCAGCAGCTTAGACAAACAGACTAGATACCAAGAGACCCAGTACTTC. Its protein is CASSLDKQTRYQETQYF.

The rearrangement joins TRBV7-2 to TRBJ2-1; 7 nucleotides match TRBD2. Germline V lookup: CDR1 SGHTA, CDR2 FQGNSA. The CDR3 covers 16 residues. Losses at the gene ends were 5 bases for V and 2 bases for J; bases not matched to a gene: 9. The CDR3 region is CASSPFAGAPYNEQFF. The CDR3 DNA follows: TGTGCCAGCAGCCCCTTCGCGGGAGCCCCCTACAATGAGCAGTTCTTC.

The J gene is TRBJ2-1, the V gene TRBV29-1, with TRBD2 identical over 10 bases. V lost 3 bases, J lost 7 bases, and 6 bases stayed unmatched. The length of the CDR3 is 14 residues. Germline assignment: CDR1 SQVTM and CDR2 ANQGSEA. In nucleotides, the CDR3 is TGCAGCGTTGAGGGGACTAGCGCGGGGAATGAGCAGTTCTTC. Translated: CSVEGTSAGNEQFF.

The V call is TRBV4-2, the J call TRBJ2-5; no clear D gene. There are 16 residues in the CDR3. The V and J ends lost 1 base and 4 bases respectively, with 16 bases between them. Germline CDR1 is LGHNA and CDR2 is YNFKEQ. CDR3 residues: CASSQAPRSRGETQYF. Written as DNA, the CDR3 is TGTGCCAGCAGCCAAGCTCCGAGAAGCCGAGGAGAGACCCAGTACTTC.

This chain links TRBV28 with TRBJ2-2, with 7 bases that match TRBD2. Germline CDR1 reads MDHEN; CDR2 reads SYDVKM. The V and J ends lost 1 base and 1 base, in that order; junction bases with no gene match: 15. There are 20 residues in the CDR3. CDR3 nucleotides: TGTGCCAGCAGTTTATTTAGCCTAGCGGAAAGATATTGGAACACCGGGGAGCTGTTTTTT. This gives the protein CASSLFSLAERYWNTGELFF.

This clone was seen a handful of times. The V call is TRBV6-1, the J call TRBJ1-5; 12 nucleotides match TRBD1. CDR1 is MNHNS, CDR2 SASEGT, per germline. This CDR3 contains 17 residues. V was clipped by 4 bases and J by 1 base; unmatched bases: 5. The CDR3 reads CASSVGQGAPSNQPQHF. In nucleotides, the CDR3 is TGTGCCAGCAGTGTGGGACAGGGGGCGCCCAGCAATCAGCCCCAGCATTTT.

The CDR3 region is CASRGSTNSPLHF. The DNA of the CDR3 is TGTGCCAGCCGGGGGAGTACTAATTCACCCCTCCACTTT. This chain joins TRBV28 and TRBJ1-6; maybe TRBD1 (5 bases). V shed 8 bases and J shed 6 bases, with 11 bases lying between them. The CDR3 consists of 13 residues. The germline V gene has CDR1 MDHEN and CDR2 SYDVKM.

In the case of this clone: Other nucleotide sequences from this sample produce the same CDR3. This chain connects TRBV23-1 to TRBJ2-7; D might be TRBD2 (5 bases). TRBV23-1 is recorded as an ORF, its role being uncertain. V lost 7 bases to trimming and J lost 6 bases, with 10 bases between them. CDR3 length: 11 residues. The CDR3 bases are TGCGCCAGCACTTCGAGGGCCGAGCAGTACTTC. It yields the protein CASTSRAEQYF.

The chain has TRBV11-2 and TRBJ1-2, with TRBD1 matching over 12 bases. V trimming: 5 bases; J trimming: 4 bases; junction bases outside the gene matches: 5. In germline, CDR1 is SGHAT, CDR2 FQNNGV. The CDR3 is made up of 15 amino acids. The DNA of the CDR3 is TGTGCCAGCAGCACACCGGGACAGGGGGCCTATGGCTACACCTTC. This gives the protein CASSTPGQGAYGYTF.

This clone was observed once. The chain combines TRBV5-4 with TRBJ1-2; D might be TRBD1 (5 bases). V was shortened by 0 bases and J by 4 bases, with 13 bases between the two germline ends. Looked up from germline, CDR1 is SGHNT and CDR2 is YYREEE (reference sequence). This CDR3 spans 15 amino acids. CDR3 region: CASSLGLGESYGYTF. DNA for the CDR3: TGTGCCAGCAGCTTGGGATTAGGGGAGTCCTATGGCTACACCTTC.

The chain links TRBV7-2 to TRBJ2-7; D perhaps matches TRBD2 (5 bases). This CDR3 contains 14 residues. Germline CDR1 is SGHTA and CDR2 is FQGNSA. The V end was cut by 5 bases, the J end by 3 bases, with 14 bases between. This chain's CDR3 is CASSPRPGGYEQYF. The CDR3 DNA follows: TGTGCCAGCAGCCCAAGACCCGGAGGCTACGAGCAGTACTTC.

The chain is built from TRBV5-1 and TRBJ2-2; TRBD2 matches 8 bases. Germline V gives CDR1 SGHRS, CDR2 YFSETQ. V was pared by 4 bases and J by 7 bases, with 9 bases of the junction left unmatched. The CDR3 consists of 15 residues. CDR3 in DNA: TGCGCCAGCAGCCTGGGGGCGGGAGGAGTCGGGGAGCTGTTTTTT. Residues: CASSLGAGGVGELFF.

The chain carries TRBV6-1 and TRBJ2-3; 12 nucleotides match TRBD2. CDR3 length: 17 amino acids. Trimming cost V 4 bases and J 1 base; bases outside gene matches: 6. Germline CDR1 reads MNHNS; CDR2 reads SASEGT. CDR3 protein: CASSASLAGGRTDTQYF. The CDR3 region has the DNA TGTGCCAGCAGTGCCTCACTAGCGGGAGGTCGCACAGATACGCAGTATTTT.

The rearrangement joins TRBV5-4 to TRBJ2-5; TRBD2 aligns across 14 bases. The CDR3 consists of 17 residues. The germline CDR1 and CDR2 sequences are SGHNT and YYREEE (reference sequence). V was pared by 4 bases and J by 5 bases, with 10 bases of the junction left unmatched. The CDR3 protein is CASSPNLGTSGSETQYF. The CDR3 DNA reads as TGTGCCAGCAGCCCTAACCTCGGGACTAGCGGGAGCGAGACCCAGTACTTC.

The chain couples TRBV4-1 to TRBJ1-2, with D maybe TRBD1 (5 bases). Germline V gives CDR1 MGHRA, CDR2 YSYEKL. The ends were cut back, 0 bases at V and 7 bases at J, with 15 bases in the middle. This CDR3 spans 15 amino acids. The DNA for the CDR3 is TGCGCCAGCAGCCAAGAGCGACAGACTCAAAGTGGCTACACCTTC. Protein product: CASSQERQTQSGYTF.

This chain connects TRBV19 to TRBJ2-1; 8 bases align to TRBD1. This CDR3 comprises 14 residues. Germline values: CDR1 LNHDA, CDR2 SQIVND (reference sequence). V dropped 3 bases and J dropped 7; count of bases not matched to a gene: 5. The CDR3 bases are TGTGCCAGTAGTATCCAGGGGGCAGTAAATGAGCAGTTCTTC. Amino acids: CASSIQGAVNEQFF.

The sample holds one count of this clone. V usage is TRBV18 and J usage is TRBJ1-6; a weak D match, TRBD1 (5 bases). V lost 1 base and J lost 9, with 13 bases in between. CDR1 is KGHSH, CDR2 LQKENI, per germline. The CDR3 loop spans 15 amino acids. The DNA of the CDR3 is TGTGCCAGCTCACCACTAGAAGGACATCCTTCACCCCTCCACTTT. It is translated as CASSPLEGHPSPLHF.

This chain connects TRBV5-1 to TRBJ2-2, with 7 bases lining up with TRBD2. There are 17 residues in the CDR3. The ends lost 1 base at V and 0 bases at J; junction bases unmatched: 6. Germline V gene sequence: CDR1 SGHRS, CDR2 YFSETQ. The DNA of the CDR3 is TGCGCCAGCAGCTTGCTCGTGAGCGGGGCGAACACCGGGGAGCTGTTTTTT. It specifies CASSLLVSGANTGELFF.

The rearrangement joins TRBV18 to TRBJ2-7; no reliable D call. Trimming took 0 bases from V and 3 from J, leaving 15 bases between them. Germline assignment: CDR1 KGHSH and CDR2 LQKENI. The CDR3 runs 16 residues. CDR3 coding DNA: TGTGCCAGCTCACCACCAGTTGGTTCCCAAGGCTACGAGCAGTACTTC. It encodes CASSPPVGSQGYEQYF.

This chain joins TRBV5-6 and TRBJ2-7; D gene ambiguous. The V end was cut by 1 base, the J end by 3 bases, with 5 bases between. The germline V gene has CDR1 SGHDT and CDR2 YYEEEE. The CDR3 is made up of 12 amino acids. In DNA form, the CDR3 reads TGTGCCAGCAGCTTGAGGAGCTACGAGCAGTACTTC. The encoded protein is CASSLRSYEQYF.

The chain couples TRBV28 to TRBJ2-1; tentatively, D is TRBD1 (6 bases). This CDR3 region has 15 residues. The V gene lost 5 bases and the J gene lost 7 bases, with 18 bases spanning the gap. The germline V gene has CDR1 MDHEN and CDR2 SYDVKM. The chain's CDR3 is CASSDRDKTPNEQFF. The CDR3 region has the DNA TGTGCCAGCAGTGACCGGGACAAAACTCCTAATGAGCAGTTCTTC.

This clone was counted between two and nine times. V and J are TRBV10-3 and TRBJ2-6; D uncertain. The CDR3 is 14 residues long. V was cut by 3 bases and J by 0 bases, with 3 bases left in between. The germline V gene encodes CDR1 ENHRY and CDR2 SYGVKD. The CDR3 is CAISDGSGANVLTF. CDR3 bases: TGTGCCATCAGTGACGGCTCTGGGGCCAACGTCCTGACTTTC.

This clone was seen more than once but under ten times. The J gene is TRBJ2-1, the V gene TRBV9, with TRBD2 matching over 11 bases. The CDR3 is 16 residues long. The V and J ends lost 3 bases and 4 bases, in that order; junction bases with no gene match: 6. Germline V gene data show CDR1 as SGDLS and CDR2 as YYNGEE. CDR3 DNA: TGTGCCAGCAGCGCACTAGCGGGAGTGCAGTACAATGAGCAGTTCTTC. The encoded protein is CASSALAGVQYNEQFF.

The chain carries TRBV7-9 and TRBJ2-5; D possibly matches TRBD1 or TRBD2 (5 bases each). From germline, CDR1 is SEHNR and CDR2 FQNEAQ (reference sequence). V lost 0 bases and J 9 bases, leaving 8 bases between the germline ends. The CDR3 runs 12 residues. CDR3 in DNA: TGTGCCAGCAGCTTAGCTCTGGGGGCCCAGTACTTC. Translating gives CASSLALGAQYF.

The chain links TRBV2 to TRBJ2-7; 10 nucleotides agree with TRBD2. J gave up 0 bases and V 3 bases, and 2 bases lay outside the gene matches. CDR3 length: 15 residues. Germline assignment: CDR1 SNHLY and CDR2 FYNNEI. CDR3 in amino acids: CASSDGLAASYEQYF. As DNA, the CDR3 is TGTGCCAGCAGTGACGGACTAGCGGCCTCCTACGAGCAGTACTTC.